The 32 T cell receptor beta chains in this list originate from one sample, sequenced in a study of identical twins. MiXCR, applied by TCRdb to the 5' RACE reads, yields one record per CDR3 protein. The table includes about 250,000 distinct CDR3 sequences, 11% to 15% detected once. The source material was memory (CD45RO+) T cells sorted from blood. The origin of the receptors is a woman under 30 in good health.

This clonotype has at least ten counts. V gene TRBV7-3 combines with J gene TRBJ2-1; D is possibly TRBD2 (7 bases). Germline V gives CDR1 SGHTA, CDR2 FQGTGA. The CDR3 contains 15 residues. Trimming left V 2 bases short and J 9 bases short, with 17 bases between. CDR3 in amino acids: CASSLSGGVGGEQFF. CDR3 nucleotides: TGTGCCAGCAGCTTATCGGGGGGCGTCGGGGGTGAGCAGTTCTTC. Based on the CDR3 plus reference TRBV7-3 and TRBJ2-1, the full variable domain is GAGVSQTPSNKVTEKGKYVELRCDPISGHTALYWYRQSLGQGPEFLIYFQGTGAADDSGLPNDRFFAVRPEGSVSTLKIQRTERGDSAVYLCASSLSGGVGGEQFFGPGTRLTVL.

Only a few counts were recorded for this clonotype. V and J are TRBV4-1 and TRBJ2-2; 8 bases match TRBD1. The germline gives CDR1 MGHRA, CDR2 YSYEKL. V lost 4 bases and J lost 5; bases outside the gene matches: 9. This CDR3 spans 16 amino acids. In DNA form, the CDR3 reads TGCGCCAGCAGCCCGAGGACAGGACAGGGAACCGGGGAGCTGTTTTTT. Translated, it gives CASSPRTGQGTGELFF.

Only a few counts were recorded for this clonotype. The chain couples TRBV12-3 or TRBV12-4 to TRBJ2-1; D not resolved. The CDR3 length is 10 residues. Trimming removed 3 bases from V and 13 bases from J, with 7 bases in between. CDR3 residues: CASSLAAQFF. The CDR3 nucleotides are TGTGCCAGCAGTTTGGCAGCCCAGTTCTTC.

This clonotype was observed at least ten times. The chain employs TRBV3-1 and TRBJ2-1; 7 nucleotides line up with TRBD2. The CDR3 contains 17 residues. Per the germline V gene, CDR1 is LGHDT and CDR2 is YNNKEL (reference sequence). V was clipped by 0 bases and J by 4 bases; unmatched bases: 9. The CDR3 DNA reads TGTGCCAGCAGCCAAGATCGGGCTAGCGGCCGTTACAATGAGCAGTTCTTC. It encodes CASSQDRASGRYNEQFF.

This clonotype was seen only a few times. The genes are TRBV29-1 and TRBJ2-5, with 7 bases aligning to TRBD1. V shed 6 bases, J shed 4 bases, and the junction held 8 bases outside the gene matches. The CDR3 length is 13 residues. CDR1 SQVTM and CDR2 ANQGSEA come from the germline V gene. The CDR3 loop is CSVDREVGETQYF. The CDR3, as DNA: TGCAGCGTCGACAGGGAAGTTGGAGAGACCCAGTACTTC.

This chain uses TRBV2 with TRBJ2-3; D not resolved. Germline V gene sequence: CDR1 SNHLY, CDR2 FYNNEI. V lost 8 bases to trimming and J lost 1 base, with 10 bases between them. The CDR3 runs 13 residues. The chain's CDR3 is CASSRTRTDTQYF. CDR3 DNA sequence: TGTGCCAGCTCCCGGACCCGCACAGATACGCAGTATTTT.

This clonotype showed up many times. The DNA for the CDR3 is TGCGCCAGCAGCGCCTCCGGGACAGGAGGCGCAGATACGCAGTATTTT. Amino acid sequence: CASSASGTGGADTQYF. The rearrangement links TRBV5-1 to TRBJ2-3; 8 nucleotides line up with TRBD1. The CDR3 sequence is 16 residues long. The trim removed 4 bases at V and 4 bases at J, leaving 11 bases unmatched. The germline V gene has CDR1 SGHRS and CDR2 YFSETQ.

The J gene is TRBJ2-2, the V gene TRBV10-3; 8 positions agree with TRBD2. Germline V gene lookup returns CDR1 ENHRY and CDR2 SYGVKD. The J segment lost 5 bases and the V segment lost 8 bases, leaving 7 bases of the junction unmatched. This CDR3 comprises 14 residues. CDR3 amino acids: CAIPGGAVTGELFF. DNA for the CDR3: TGTGCCATCCCCGGGGGGGCGGTAACCGGGGAGCTGTTTTTT.

This clonotype was seen at least ten times. The chain recombines TRBV7-2 with TRBJ2-7; TRBD1 agrees at 7 bases. The CDR3 spans 15 residues. Trimming took 1 base from V and 2 from J; bases not matched to a gene: 5. Per germline, CDR1 SGHTA and CDR2 FQGNSA. The CDR3: CASSLEGTAPYEQYF. The CDR3 nucleotides read TGTGCCAGCAGCTTAGAGGGGACAGCCCCCTACGAGCAGTACTTC.

This clonotype was observed many times. The chain joins TRBV7-3 to TRBJ2-1, with unresolved D. Germline lookup yields CDR1 SGHTA and CDR2 FQGTGA. The CDR3 is made up of 13 amino acids. Trimming removed 5 bases at V and 4 bases at J, with 9 bases between. As DNA, the CDR3 is TGTGCCAGCAGCCCCTTCGGGTACAATGAGCAGTTCTTC. Its translation: CASSPFGYNEQFF.

The V call is TRBV20-1, the J call TRBJ2-2; TRBD2 matches 10 bases. The CDR3 contains 18 residues. Germline V gene lookup returns CDR1 DFQATT and CDR2 SNEGSKA (reference sequence). Trimming took 0 bases from V and 0 from J; bases not matched to a gene: 7. Here the CDR3 DNA reads TGCAGTGCTAGAGATAGTGCTAGCGGGGGAGCGAACACCGGGGAGCTGTTTTTT. This sequence encodes CSARDSASGGANTGELFF.

V and J are TRBV20-1 and TRBJ2-6; D is unclear. Germline V CDR1 and CDR2: DFQATT, SNEGSKA (reference sequence). The CDR3 has 13 residues. V was cut by 2 bases and J by 0 bases, with 2 bases left in between. The CDR3 DNA sequence: TGCAGTGCTAGACTCTCTGGGGCCAACGTCCTGACTTTC. Translating gives CSARLSGANVLTF.

The chain combines TRBV13 with TRBJ2-3; possible D gene TRBD2, 5 bases. Looked up from germline, CDR1 is PRHDT and CDR2 is FYEKMQ (reference sequence). Trimming took 3 bases from V and 1 from J, leaving 11 bases between them. The CDR3 contains 15 residues. This CDR3 reads CASSFTSGGTDTQYF. The CDR3 coding sequence is TGTGCCAGCAGCTTCACCTCCGGGGGCACAGATACGCAGTATTTT.

This clonotype has a handful of counts. The genes are TRBV20-1 and TRBJ2-3, with unresolved D. Trimming took 1 base from V and 10 from J, leaving 9 bases between them. Germline assignment: CDR1 DFQATT and CDR2 SNEGSKA (reference sequence). This CDR3 region has 11 residues. The CDR3 reads CSARVNPPQYF. CDR3 DNA: TGCAGTGCTAGAGTTAATCCCCCGCAGTATTTT.

This clonotype was detected ten times or more. The chain couples TRBV7-2 to TRBJ2-1; the match to TRBD2 covers 9 bases. Germline values: CDR1 SGHTA, CDR2 FQGNSA. The CDR3 runs to 15 residues. With V trimmed by 1 base and J by 7 bases, 5 bases remained unmatched. In DNA, the CDR3 is TGTGCCAGCAGCTTAGACCTAGCGGGAACGAATGAGCAGTTCTTC. Translation: CASSLDLAGTNEQFF.

The V and J genes are TRBV5-1 and TRBJ2-1; no clear D gene. Per germline, CDR1 SGHRS and CDR2 YFSETQ. CDR3 length: 12 amino acids. Trimming left V 3 bases short and J 9 bases short, with 10 bases between. The CDR3 region is CASSSSGTEQFF. CDR3 nucleotides: TGCGCCAGCAGCTCCTCCGGCACTGAGCAGTTCTTC.

J is TRBJ1-2 and V is TRBV14; maybe TRBD1 (5 bases). Germline assignment: CDR1 SGHDN and CDR2 FVKESK. V lost 4 bases, J lost 5 bases, and 14 bases lay in between. The CDR3 loop spans 14 amino acids. In nucleotides, the CDR3 is TGTGCCAGCAGCCGTTGGCAGGGCGATTATGGCTACACCTTC. This sequence encodes CASSRWQGDYGYTF.

The rearrangement uses TRBV20-1 and TRBJ2-1, with a possible D match to TRBD2 (6 bases). This CDR3 spans 16 amino acids. Deletions cut 6 bases from V and 3 bases from J, with 21 bases between. Per germline, CDR1 DFQATT and CDR2 SNEGSKA (reference sequence). The CDR3 region is CSAPPGTGDGYNEQFF. CDR3 nucleotide sequence: TGCAGTGCCCCCCCGGGGACGGGAGACGGCTACAATGAGCAGTTCTTC.

This clonotype was seen a handful of times. The gene calls are TRBV10-3 and TRBJ2-2, with 9 nucleotides matching TRBD1. This CDR3 is built from 17 residues. Germline V gene sequence: CDR1 ENHRY, CDR2 SYGVKD. The J segment lost 5 bases and the V segment lost 4 bases, leaving 11 bases of the junction unmatched. CDR3 residues: CAISATGTGSGTGELFF. As DNA, the CDR3 is TGTGCCATCAGTGCAACCGGGACAGGGAGCGGAACCGGGGAGCTGTTTTTT.

The gene calls are TRBV5-1 and TRBJ2-7; 7 nucleotides match TRBD2. The CDR3 sequence is 15 residues long. Germline loops: CDR1 SGHRS, CDR2 YFSETQ. V was pared by 2 bases and J by 3 bases, with 8 bases of the junction left unmatched. The CDR3 loop reads CASSFQPSGNYEQYF. In DNA, the CDR3 is TGCGCCAGCAGCTTCCAGCCTAGCGGAAACTACGAGCAGTACTTC. Supplemented by reference TRBV5-1 and TRBJ2-7, the full variable domain reads KAGVTQTPRYLIKTRGQQVTLSCSPISGHRSVSWYQQTPGQGLQFLFEYFSETQRNKGNFPGRFSGRQFSNSRSEMNVSTLELGDSALYLCASSFQPSGNYEQYFGPGTRLTVT.

This chain's CDR3 is CASSLEYNQPQHF. DNA of the CDR3: TGTGCCAGCTCCTTGGAGTACAATCAGCCCCAGCATTTT. V gene TRBV6-4 combines with J gene TRBJ1-5; no clear D. V gave up 8 bases and J gave up 3 bases, with 11 bases separating them. The germline gives CDR1 MRHNA, CDR2 SNTAGT. The CDR3 is 13 residues long.

This clonotype was seen many times. This chain joins TRBV5-1 and TRBJ2-4; no reliable D call. The germline V gene has CDR1 SGHRS and CDR2 YFSETQ. The CDR3 has 11 amino acids. V was trimmed by 4 bases and J by 6 bases, leaving 5 bases between them. Here the CDR3 reads CASSISNIQYF. As DNA, the CDR3 is TGCGCCAGCAGCATCTCAAACATTCAGTACTTC.

The chain is built from TRBV9 and TRBJ1-2; 7 bases line up with TRBD1. The CDR3 sequence is 13 residues long. Germline trimming cut 4 bases from V and 2 bases from J; bases unmatched to any gene: 2. Germline V gives CDR1 SGDLS, CDR2 YYNGEE. The CDR3 spells CASSKDRNYGYTF. As DNA, the CDR3 is TGTGCCAGCAGCAAGGACAGGAACTATGGCTACACCTTC.

The chain joins TRBV10-3 to TRBJ2-3; D may be TRBD2 (6 bases). This CDR3 is 15 amino acids long. Germline lookup yields CDR1 ENHRY and CDR2 SYGVKD. V shed 2 bases and J shed 4 bases, with 13 bases lying between them. CDR3 residues: CAISETSSVPDTQYF. In DNA form, the CDR3 reads TGTGCCATCAGTGAGACCTCTAGCGTCCCAGATACGCAGTATTTT.

V gene TRBV11-2 combines with J gene TRBJ2-3; D is undetermined. The CDR3 runs to 14 residues. V lost 5 bases to trimming and J lost 2 bases, with 11 bases between them. Germline CDR1 reads SGHAT; CDR2 reads FQNNGV. Written as DNA, the CDR3 is TGTGCCAGCAGCCCACAACCTACCACAGATACGCAGTATTTT. Its protein is CASSPQPTTDTQYF.

This clonotype came up many times. The J gene is TRBJ1-1, the V gene TRBV7-9; 8 bases agree with TRBD1. Germline V gene sequence: CDR1 SEHNR, CDR2 FQNEAQ (reference sequence). J gave up 6 bases and V 1 base, and 4 bases lay outside the gene matches. The CDR3 consists of 14 residues. CDR3 in amino acids: CASSLVGGQAEAFF. In DNA form, the CDR3 reads TGTGCCAGCAGCTTAGTGGGGGGACAGGCTGAAGCTTTCTTT.

This chain uses TRBV6-1 with TRBJ2-7; a possible D gene is TRBD2 (7 bases). The CDR3 length is 15 residues. The germline gives CDR1 MNHNS, CDR2 SASEGT. The ends were cut back, 5 bases at V and 7 bases at J, with 21 bases in the middle. The CDR3 loop is CASSPGLAGALEQYF. CDR3 nucleotide sequence: TGTGCCAGCAGTCCAGGACTCGCGGGGGCCCTTGAGCAGTACTTC.

This clonotype was seen more than once but under ten times. CDR3 nucleotides: TGTGCCAGCAGTTACTATCAAGGCGAGCAGTACTTC. Its protein is CASSYYQGEQYF. This chain joins TRBV6-6 and TRBJ2-7, with D unresolved. The germline V gene has CDR1 MNHNY and CDR2 SVGAGI (reference sequence). This CDR3 is 12 amino acids long. V lost 1 base to trimming and J lost 6 bases, with 7 bases between them.

CDR3 DNA sequence: TGTGCCAGCAGTTACGCCGGGACAGCCAACAATGAGCAGTTCTTC. It encodes CASSYAGTANNEQFF. V gene TRBV6-5 combines with J gene TRBJ2-1; 7 nucleotides agree with TRBD1. This CDR3 contains 15 residues. The J segment lost 5 bases and the V segment lost 2 bases, leaving 6 bases of the junction unmatched. Germline V gives CDR1 MNHEY, CDR2 SVGAGI.

This clonotype was detected a few times. The J gene is TRBJ1-1, the V gene TRBV7-2; tentative D call: TRBD1 (5 bases). The CDR3 extends over 14 amino acids. V lost 5 bases, J lost 1 base, and 11 bases lay in between. The germline V gene has CDR1 SGHTA and CDR2 FQGNSA. This CDR3 reads CASSIRQTNTEAFF. CDR3 DNA: TGTGCCAGCAGCATCCGACAGACGAACACTGAAGCTTTCTTT. Full variable domain (outside the CDR3, taken from reference TRBV7-2 and TRBJ1-1): GAGVSQSPSNKVTEKGKDVELRCDPISGHTALYWYRQSLGQGLEFLIYFQGNSAPDKSGLPSDRFSAERTGGSVSTLTIQRTQQEDSAVYLCASSIRQTNTEAFFGQGTRLTVV.

In its sample, this clonotype was seen a few times. V usage is TRBV15 and J usage is TRBJ1-5, with 7 positions matching TRBD1. The CDR3 contains 15 residues. J gave up 2 bases and V 1 base, and 2 bases lay outside the gene matches. Germline V gene data show CDR1 as LNHNV and CDR2 as YYDKDF (reference sequence). CDR3 protein: CATSRATGGNQPQHF. The CDR3 DNA sequence: TGTGCCACCAGCAGAGCCACAGGGGGCAATCAGCCCCAGCATTTT.

This clonotype occurred a few times. The J gene is TRBJ2-3, the V gene TRBV6-1; D remains ambiguous. Trimming took 4 bases from V and 2 from J, leaving 16 bases between them. The length of the CDR3 is 16 residues. In germline, CDR1 is MNHNS, CDR2 SASEGT. DNA for the CDR3: TGTGCCAGCAGTGTCTCTACCCTCAGTGACACAGATACGCAGTATTTT. It codes for CASSVSTLSDTDTQYF.